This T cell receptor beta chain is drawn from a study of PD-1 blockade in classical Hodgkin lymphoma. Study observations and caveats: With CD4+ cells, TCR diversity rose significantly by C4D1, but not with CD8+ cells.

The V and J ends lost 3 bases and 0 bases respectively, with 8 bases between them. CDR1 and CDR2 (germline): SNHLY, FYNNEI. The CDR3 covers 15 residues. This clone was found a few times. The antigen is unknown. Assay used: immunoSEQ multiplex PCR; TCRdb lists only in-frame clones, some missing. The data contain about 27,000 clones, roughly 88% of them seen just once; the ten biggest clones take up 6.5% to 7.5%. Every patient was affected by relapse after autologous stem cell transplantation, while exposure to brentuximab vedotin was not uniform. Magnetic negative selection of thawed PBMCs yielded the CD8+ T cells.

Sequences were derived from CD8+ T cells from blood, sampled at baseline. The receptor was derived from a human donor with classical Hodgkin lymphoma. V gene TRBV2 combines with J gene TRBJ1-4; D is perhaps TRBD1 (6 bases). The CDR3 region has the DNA TGTGCCAGCAGTGACAGACAGGCAACTAATGAAAAACTGTTTTTT. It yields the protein CASSDRQATNEKLFF. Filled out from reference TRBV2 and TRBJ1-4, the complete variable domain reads EPEVTQTPSHQVTQMGQEVILRCVPISNHLYFYWYRQILGQKVEFLVSFYNNEISEKSEIFDDQFSVERPDGSNFTLKIRSTKLEDSAMYFCASSDRQATNEKLFFGSGTQLSVL.